These 20 T cell receptor beta chains share one sample of origin, sequenced in a study of T cell responses to AZD1222 COVID-19 vaccine (dated by TCRdb to about 2021). Library prep was done by the immunoSEQ multiplex PCR assay. In TCRdb, the immuneACCESS table is reduced to in-frame sequences with V and J assigned. These tables do not hold every clone; where another copy was compared, an unresolved V gene accounts for under half, and the others remain unexplained. In this sample the table shows 200,000 or so clones, around 92% of which occur a single time. The ten biggest clones cover about 9.4% of the sample. The label giving this sample's time point can be read as: baseline before first vaccination. Sequenced here: peripheral blood, sampled on day 0 of AZD1222 vaccination. These receptors were collected from an adult in good health.

This clone was detected only a few times. The chain employs TRBV9 and TRBJ2-1, with 11 nucleotides matching TRBD1. This CDR3 has 17 residues. Trimming at V came to 2 bases and at J to 7 bases, leaving 11 bases not matched to a gene. The germline CDR1 and CDR2 sequences are SGDLS and YYNGEE. This chain's CDR3 is CASSVPRTGGAINEQFF. In DNA form, the CDR3 reads TGTGCCAGCAGCGTCCCCCGGACAGGGGGCGCGATAAATGAGCAGTTCTTC.

The rearrangement links TRBV4-1 to TRBJ1-6, with a possible D match to TRBD1 (5 bases). This CDR3 region has 17 residues. CDR1 and CDR2 (germline): MGHRA, YSYEKL. V was shortened by 1 base and J by 5 bases, with 15 bases between the two germline ends. The CDR3 reads CASSQGRAWGDNSPLHF. For the CDR3, the DNA is TGCGCCAGCAGCCAAGGTCGGGCGTGGGGGGATAATTCACCCCTCCACTTT.

The rearrangement links TRBV25-1 to TRBJ1-1; D not certain. From germline, CDR1 is MGHDK and CDR2 SYGVNS. Deletions cut 7 bases from V and 1 base from J, with 10 bases between. There are 13 residues in the CDR3. CDR3 sequence reads: CASTHGRNTEAFF. In DNA form, the CDR3 reads TGTGCCAGCACCCACGGTCGGAACACTGAAGCTTTCTTT. The whole variable domain, filled in from reference TRBV25-1 and TRBJ1-1, reads EADIYQTPRYLVIGTGKKITLECSQTMGHDKMYWYQQDPGMELHLIHYSYGVNSTEKGDLSSESTVSRIRTEHFPLTLESARPSHTSQYLCASTHGRNTEAFFGQGTRLTVV.

The chain combines TRBV7-8 with TRBJ1-6; 10 bases are a match to TRBD1. Trimming at V came to 0 bases and at J to 9 bases, leaving 8 bases not matched to a gene. The germline CDR1 and CDR2 sequences are SGHVS and FQNEAQ. The CDR3 is 17 residues long. CDR3 sequence: CASSLATGGGGTSPLHF. For the CDR3, the DNA is TGTGCCAGCAGCTTAGCGACAGGGGGCGGGGGTACTTCACCCCTCCACTTT.

This clone was picked up one time. V gene TRBV5-4 combines with J gene TRBJ1-1; 8 bases are a match to TRBD1. Trimming at V came to 3 bases and at J to 0 bases, leaving 4 bases not matched to a gene. Germline CDR1 and CDR2: SGHNT and YYREEE (reference sequence). This CDR3 spans 15 amino acids. The CDR3: CASSSTGAMNTEAFF. As DNA, the CDR3 is TGTGCCAGCAGCTCGACAGGGGCGATGAACACTGAAGCTTTCTTT. Full variable domain (rest looked up from reference TRBV5-4 and TRBJ1-1): ETGVTQSPTHLIKTRGQQVTLRCSSQSGHNTVSWYQQALGQGPQFIFQYYREEENGRGNFPPRFSGLQFPNYSSELNVNALELDDSALYLCASSSTGAMNTEAFFGQGTRLTVV.

The V call is TRBV13, the J call TRBJ2-1; TRBD2 matches 12 bases. The CDR3 consists of 19 residues. Germline CDR1 and CDR2: PRHDT and FYEKMQ (reference sequence). V lost 2 bases and J lost 7; bases outside the gene matches: 15. This chain's CDR3 is CASSLSSGGASKGENEQFF. The CDR3 DNA follows: TGTGCCAGCAGCTTATCTAGCGGGGGGGCCAGTAAGGGCGAGAATGAGCAGTTCTTC.

The rearrangement joins TRBV11-2 to TRBJ1-1; D not certain. Trimming left V 0 bases short and J 8 bases short, with 13 bases between. The germline V gene has CDR1 SGHAT and CDR2 FQNNGV. CDR3 length: 14 residues. CDR3 bases: TGTGCCAGCAGCTTAGACCGGGTTGGCTCCGAAGCTTTCTTT. This sequence encodes CASSLDRVGSEAFF.

This rearrangement joins TRBV21-1 to TRBJ1-2. TRBV21-1 is listed as a pseudogene. This CDR3 contains 18 residues. The DNA of the CDR3 is TGTGCCAGGGGGAGGAGACATTTATTGCAGGAGCAATTCTATGGCTACACCTTC. This codes for CARGRRHLLQEQFYGYTF.

The chain joins TRBV7-9 to TRBJ2-1, with no clear D. This CDR3 is 12 amino acids long. Germline V lookup: CDR1 SEHNR, CDR2 FQNEAQ (reference sequence). The germline V and J ends were trimmed by 2 bases and 7 bases, with 6 bases remaining between them. The CDR3 coding sequence is TGTGCCAGCAGCTTATTTCAGAATGAGCAGTTCTTC. It is translated as CASSLFQNEQFF.

This chain connects TRBV28 to TRBJ1-2; TRBD1 matches at 7 bases. V trimming: 5 bases; J trimming: 2 bases; junction bases outside the gene matches: 5. There are 14 residues in the CDR3. Germline assignment: CDR1 MDHEN and CDR2 SYDVKM. The CDR3 region has the DNA TGTGCCAGCAGTAAGACAGGGATAAACTATGGCTACACCTTC. This codes for CASSKTGINYGYTF.

The chain is built from TRBV5-4 and TRBJ2-7; D is perhaps TRBD2 (7 bases). Trimming stripped 0 bases from V and 3 bases from J, with 10 bases between. Germline-derived CDR1 and CDR2 are SGHNT and YYREEE (reference sequence). The CDR3 runs 14 residues. CDR3 sequence reads: CASSLEGGGYEQYF. The CDR3 DNA is TGTGCCAGCAGCTTGGAAGGGGGGGGCTACGAGCAGTACTTC.

The CDR3 coding sequence is TGTGCCAGCAGTTCCCTAGGGTCAGCCAATGAGCAGTTCTTC. The encoded protein is CASSSLGSANEQFF. V is TRBV5-4 and J is TRBJ2-1, with no clear D. The CDR3 sequence is 14 residues long. CDR1 and CDR2 (germline): SGHNT, YYREEE (reference sequence). V was pared by 5 bases and J by 6 bases, with 15 bases between.

V usage is TRBV7-2 and J usage is TRBJ1-1; no reliable D call. The germline V and J ends were trimmed by 7 bases and 5 bases, with 17 bases remaining between them. Germline assignment: CDR1 SGHTA and CDR2 FQGNSA. The CDR3 consists of 14 residues. The CDR3 loop is CASTQISKVTEAFF. The CDR3, as DNA: TGTGCCAGCACGCAAATCTCGAAAGTAACTGAAGCTTTCTTT.

The rearrangement uses TRBV6-5 and TRBJ1-2, with TRBD1 matching over 7 bases. The CDR3 length is 13 residues. The V and J ends lost 4 bases and 5 bases, in that order; junction bases with no gene match: 4. Germline CDR1 is MNHEY and CDR2 is SVGAGI. CDR3 nucleotide sequence: TGTGCCAGCAGTTTGGACAGGAGTTATGGCTACACCTTC. Translating it yields CASSLDRSYGYTF.

In DNA, the CDR3 is TGTGCCAGCAGCCGGGGGGCGGGGGGCGCCGGGGAGCTGTTTTTT. It yields the protein CASSRGAGGAGELFF. This chain joins TRBV7-2 and TRBJ2-2; 8 bases match TRBD2. The CDR3 consists of 15 residues. Unmatched junction bases numbered 8, after V lost 5 bases and J lost 6 bases. Germline V gene data show CDR1 as SGHTA and CDR2 as FQGNSA.

The chain combines TRBV15 with TRBJ1-3; no definite D call. Germline V CDR1 and CDR2: LNHNV, YYDKDF (reference sequence). V was trimmed by 1 base and J by 0 bases, leaving 4 bases between them. The CDR3 length is 14 residues. CDR3 protein: CATSRVLSGNTIYF. As DNA, the CDR3 is TGTGCCACCAGCAGAGTGCTCTCTGGAAACACCATATATTTT. Supplemented by reference TRBV15 and TRBJ1-3, the full variable domain reads DAMVIQNPRYQVTQFGKPVTLSCSQTLNHNVMYWYQQKSSQAPKLLFHYYDKDFNNEADTPDNFQSRRPNTSFCFLDIRSPGLGDTAMYLCATSRVLSGNTIYFGEGSWLTVV.

For this clone: At one end the junction does not follow the germline gene, possibly because of a read error. The chain links TRBV5-8 to TRBJ2-5; 7 bases agree with TRBD1. Germline CDR1 is SGHTS and CDR2 is YDEGEE. CDR3 length: 13 amino acids. The chain's CDR3 is CASRLDRKETQYF. As DNA, the CDR3 is TGTGCCAGCAGATTGGACAGGAAAGAGACCCAGTACTTC. Variable domain in full (rest from reference TRBV5-8 and TRBJ2-5): EAGVTQSPTHLIKTRGQQATLRCSPISGHTSVYWYQQALGLGLQFLLWYDEGEERNRGNFPPRFSGRQFPNYSSELNVNALELEDSALYLCASRLDRKETQYFGPGTRLLVL.

The chain is built from TRBV4-3 and TRBJ2-2; no definite D call. This CDR3 region has 16 residues. Germline loops: CDR1 LGHNA, CDR2 YSLEER. V lost 1 base and J lost 3, with 12 bases in between. CDR3: CASSQGDWYYTGELFF. DNA for the CDR3: TGCGCCAGCAGCCAAGGGGATTGGTATTACACCGGGGAGCTGTTTTTT.

The chain joins TRBV9 to TRBJ1-6; D may be TRBD1 (6 bases). Trimming removed 5 bases at V and 7 bases at J, with 16 bases between. CDR3 length: 15 amino acids. Germline CDR1 reads SGDLS; CDR2 reads YYNGEE. The CDR3: CASSVRDQGNSPLHF. CDR3 sequence (DNA): TGTGCCAGCAGTGTCCGCGACCAGGGGAATTCACCCCTCCACTTT.

This chain joins TRBV24-1 and TRBJ1-1; a possible D gene is TRBD1 (5 bases). Trimming left V 9 bases short and J 4 bases short, with 26 bases between. The CDR3 contains 17 residues. From germline, CDR1 is KGHDR and CDR2 SFDVKD. The CDR3 bases are TGTGCCACCTATCTAAAGGCGGTAAGGACAAGGCGCACTGAAGCTTTCTTT. It codes for CATYLKAVRTRRTEAFF.